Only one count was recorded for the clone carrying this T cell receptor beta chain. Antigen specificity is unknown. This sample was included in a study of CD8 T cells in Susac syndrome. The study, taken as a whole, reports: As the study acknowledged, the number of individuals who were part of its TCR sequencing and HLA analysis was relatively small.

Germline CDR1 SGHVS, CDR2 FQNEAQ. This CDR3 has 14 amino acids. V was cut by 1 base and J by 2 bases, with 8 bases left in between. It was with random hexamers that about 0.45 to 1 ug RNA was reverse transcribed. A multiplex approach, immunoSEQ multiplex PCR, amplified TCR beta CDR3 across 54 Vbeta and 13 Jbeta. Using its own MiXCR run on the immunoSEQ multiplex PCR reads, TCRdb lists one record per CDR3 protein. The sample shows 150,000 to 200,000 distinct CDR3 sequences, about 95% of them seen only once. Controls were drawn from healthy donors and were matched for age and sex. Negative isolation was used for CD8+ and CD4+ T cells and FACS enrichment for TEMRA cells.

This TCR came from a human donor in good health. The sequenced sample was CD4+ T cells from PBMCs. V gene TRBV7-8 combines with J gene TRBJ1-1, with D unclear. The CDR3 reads CASSLVSLNTEAFF. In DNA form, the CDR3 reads TGTGCCAGCAGCTTAGTTAGCCTCAACACTGAAGCTTTCTTT.